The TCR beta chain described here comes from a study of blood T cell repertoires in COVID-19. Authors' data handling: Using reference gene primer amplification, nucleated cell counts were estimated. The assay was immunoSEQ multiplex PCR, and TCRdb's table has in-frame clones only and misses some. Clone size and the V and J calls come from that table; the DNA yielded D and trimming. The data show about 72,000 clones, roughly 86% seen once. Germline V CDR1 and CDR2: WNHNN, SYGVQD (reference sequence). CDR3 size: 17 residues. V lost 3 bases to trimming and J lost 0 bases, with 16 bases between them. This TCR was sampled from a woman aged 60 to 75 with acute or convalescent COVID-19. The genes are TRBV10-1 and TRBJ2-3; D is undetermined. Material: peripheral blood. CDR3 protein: CASSEHPFSSSTDTQYF. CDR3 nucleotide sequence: TGCGCCAGCAGTGAACACCCCTTCAGTTCTAGCACAGATACGCAGTATTTT.